These T cell receptor beta chains were read from a single sample in a study of T cell changes during pregnancy in multiple sclerosis. Data came from immunoSEQ multiplex PCR; TCRdb stores just in-frame clones and leaves some out. The sample holds tens of thousands of clones, almost 95% seen once. The input for sequencing was peripheral blood, taken in the third trimester of pregnancy. Source of these receptors: a female donor in good health, enrolled as a control in a pregnancy study. Each CDR3 is given with its conserved first and last residue. D genes are given only for firm matches. Size is omitted from some rows. Given values are once, few, many or a class for expanded clones.

TRBJ2-7,TRBV7-2,-,TRBD2,CASSLGGTSGREVRYEQYF,TGTGCCAGCAGCTTAGGAGGGACTAGCGGGAGGGAGGTTCGGTACGAGCAGTACTTC
TRBJ2-5,TRBV5-1,-,TRBD2,CASSLVPSGGETQYF,TGCGCCAGCAGCTTGGTGCCCAGCGGGGGAGAGACCCAGTACTTC
TRBJ2-3,TRBV27,-,TRBD2,CASSLFPKAGGTDTQYF,TGTGCCAGCAGTTTATTCCCGAAAGCGGGAGGCACAGATACGCAGTATTTT
TRBJ2-3,TRBV5-1,-,TRBD2,CASSLEAGLAVTDTQYF,TGCGCCAGCAGCTTGGAAGCGGGACTAGCGGTCACAGATACGCAGTATTTT
TRBJ1-1,TRBV7-9,-,-,CASSLKGVNTEAFF,TGTGCCAGCAGCTTAAAGGGGGTCAACACTGAAGCTTTCTTT
TRBJ2-7,TRBV29-1,-,-,CSVEIQDYEQYF,TGCAGCGTTGAAATACAGGACTACGAGCAGTACTTC
TRBJ2-1,TRBV5-1,-,TRBD2,CASSLAASGHYNEQFF,TGCGCCAGCAGCTTGGCCGCTAGCGGGCACTACAATGAGCAGTTCTTC
TRBJ1-2,TRBV29-1,-,-,CSVRGQNYGYTF,TGCAGCGTCCGCGGACAGAATTATGGCTACACCTTC
TRBJ2-6,TRBV19,once,-,CASSIQGGANVLTF,TGTGCCAGTAGTATACAGGGTGGGGCCAACGTCCTGACTTTC
TRBJ2-6,TRBV7-3,-,TRBD1,CASSSGTGGAGANVLTF,TGTGCCAGCAGCTCCGGGACAGGGGGCGCTGGGGCCAACGTCCTGACTTTC
TRBJ1-3,TRBV28,-,-,CASRQSGGLSGNTIYF,TGTGCCAGCAGGCAGTCGGGGGGGCTTTCTGGAAACACCATATATTTT
TRBJ1-1,TRBV29-1,-,-,CSVARGSRANTEAFF,TGCAGCGTGGCTAGGGGAAGTCGTGCGAACACTGAAGCTTTCTTT
TRBJ1-1,TRBV4-3,-,-,CASSQEPSPGWGQNTEAFF,TGCGCCAGCAGCCAAGAGCCCTCCCCCGGGTGGGGGCAGAACACTGAAGCTTTCTTT
TRBJ1-4,TRBV7-9,-,-,CASSLRGIEEKLFF,TGTGCCAGCAGCTTACGGGGGATCGAGGAAAAACTGTTTTTT
TRBJ2-7,TRBV7-9,once,-,CASSPKLRLGNEQYF,TGTGCCAGCAGCCCGAAACTCCGGTTGGGCAACGAGCAGTACTTC
TRBJ1-5,TRBV28,-,TRBD1,CASSLPGQGPNQPQHF,TGTGCCAGCAGTTTACCCGGACAGGGGCCCAATCAGCCCCAGCATTTT
TRBJ2-7,TRBV28,-,TRBD2,CASTSPQVAGVEQYF,TGTGCCAGCACCTCCCCGCAGGTAGCGGGAGTCGAGCAGTACTTC
TRBJ1-5,TRBV19,many,-,CASKVPGAAPQPQHF,TGTGCCAGTAAAGTCCCAGGGGCGGCTCCCCAGCCCCAGCATTTT
TRBJ1-5,TRBV9,-,-,CASSVKGEGQPQHF,TGTGCCAGCAGCGTAAAAGGGGAGGGTCAGCCCCAGCATTTT
TRBJ2-5,TRBV7-2,few,TRBD2,CATTTSGGSQVPQYF,TGTGCCACCACTACGTCGGGAGGATCCCAAGTTCCCCAGTACTTC
TRBJ2-1,TRBV7-3,-,-,CASSLGGTYNEQFF,TGTGCCAGCAGCTTAGGCGGCACCTACAATGAGCAGTTCTTC
TRBJ1-4,TRBV27,-,-,CASSRGVGEKLFF,TGTGCCAGCAGTCGGGGGGTGGGAGAAAAACTGTTTTTT
TRBJ2-1,TRBV11-2,-,-,CASSFPDSYNEQFF,TGTGCCAGCAGCTTCCCAGACTCATACAATGAGCAGTTCTTC
TRBJ2-1,TRBV4-3,-,-,CASSVELGSLEQFF,TGCGCCAGCAGCGTTGAACTAGGGTCCCTTGAGCAGTTCTTC
TRBJ2-7,TRBV4-3,few,-,CASSQDRYGDRMYF,TGCGCCAGCAGCCAAGATCGCTACGGGGATCGGATGTACTTC
TRBJ2-1,TRBV7-3,-,-,CASSLGIAASYNEQFF,TGTGCCAGCAGCCTCGGGATAGCGGCCTCCTACAATGAGCAGTTCTTC
TRBJ2-2,TRBV28,-,-,CASGRGYTGELFF,TGTGCCAGCGGCAGGGGATACACCGGGGAGCTGTTTTTT
TRBJ2-7,TRBV28,-,TRBD2,CASSSGSYEQYF,TGTGCCAGCTCTAGCGGGAGCTACGAGCAGTACTTC
TRBJ2-1,TRBV19,-,TRBD2,CASSMTSGDYNEQFF,TGTGCCAGTAGTATGACTAGCGGGGATTACAATGAGCAGTTCTTC
TRBJ2-7,TRBV6-6,-,TRBD2,CASSYSGGSGRHEQYF,TGTGCCAGCAGTTACTCGGGGGGGTCAGGGAGACACGAGCAGTACTTC
TRBJ1-2,TRBV2,-,-,CATYLRVIYGYTF,TGTGCCACATACCTCAGGGTGATCTATGGCTACACCTTC
TRBJ1-1,TRBV10-1,-,-,CASTRNENTEAFF,TGCGCCAGTACCAGGAATGAGAACACTGAAGCTTTCTTT
TRBJ1-1,TRBV30,-,-,CAWKTPPGTNTEAFF,TGTGCCTGGAAAACCCCCCCCGGGACAAACACTGAAGCTTTCTTT
TRBJ1-1,TRBV19,-,-,CASSINLSTQGRLNTEAFF,TGTGCCAGTAGTATAAATCTCTCTACCCAAGGGAGATTGAACACTGAAGCTTTCTTT
TRBJ2-1,TRBV6-5,-,TRBD2,CASRGSSGRLDEQFF,TGTGCCAGCCGAGGGTCTAGCGGGAGGCTTGATGAGCAGTTCTTC
TRBJ2-5,TRBV30,-,TRBD2,CAWKVRGRAGETQYF,TGTGCCTGGAAAGTTCGGGGGAGGGCCGGGGAGACCCAGTACTTC
TRBJ2-7,TRBV2,-,-,CASSVDGVEQYF,TGTGCCAGCAGTGTTGACGGGGTCGAGCAGTACTTC
TRBJ1-5,TRBV12-5,few,TRBD1,CASGRGQGNQPQHF,TGTGCTAGTGGCAGGGGACAGGGCAATCAGCCCCAGCATTTT
TRBJ2-1,TRBV5-1,-,-,CASSPIDRAYNEQFF,TGCGCCAGCAGCCCTATTGACAGAGCCTACAATGAGCAGTTCTTC
TRBJ2-1,TRBV4-2,-,TRBD2,CASSQDLAGVYNEQFF,TGTGCCAGCAGCCAAGATTTAGCGGGAGTGTACAATGAGCAGTTCTTC
TRBJ1-2,TRBV4-1,-,-,CASSPKRPRNYGYTF,TGCGCCAGCAGCCCGAAGCGGCCGAGAAACTATGGCTACACCTTC
TRBJ1-1,TRBV30,few,-,CAWRIQGGTEAFF,TGTGCCTGGAGGATACAGGGAGGGACTGAAGCTTTCTTT
TRBJ1-2,TRBV15,once,-,CATSRDRGAQGYTF,TGTGCCACCAGCAGAGATCGGGGGGCGCAGGGCTACACCTTC
TRBJ2-7,TRBV12-5,once,TRBD1,CASGLPGQVLGEQYF,TGTGCTAGTGGTTTACCGGGACAGGTTTTGGGTGAGCAGTACTTC
TRBJ1-4,TRBV18,-,TRBD1,CASSPGPSRGTGSEKLFF,TGTGCCAGCTCACCGGGGCCGTCTAGGGGGACAGGGAGTGAAAAACTGTTTTTT
TRBJ1-1,TRBV7-7,-,TRBD1,CASSSHQGAEAFF,TGTGCTAGCAGCTCCCATCAGGGGGCTGAAGCTTTCTTT
TRBJ2-1,TRBV2,-,-,CASSPQGTYNEQFF,TGTGCCAGCAGCCCCCAGGGTACCTACAATGAGCAGTTCTTC
TRBJ1-3,TRBV29-1,-,-,CSVAGSGNTIYF,TGCAGCGTTGCCGGGTCTGGAAACACCATATATTTT
TRBJ2-7,TRBV28,-,-,CASSLYGEAYEQYF,TGTGCCAGCAGTTTGTACGGGGAGGCCTACGAGCAGTACTTC
TRBJ2-1,TRBV6-6,-,TRBD2,CASTSGGAPGEQFF,TGTGCCAGCACGAGCGGGGGGGCTCCGGGTGAGCAGTTCTTC
TRBJ2-2,TRBV30,-,-,CAWAGVNTGELFF,TGTGCCTGGGCAGGGGTAAACACCGGGGAGCTGTTTTTT
TRBJ2-7,TRBV28,-,TRBD2,CASSLSSGIAKRGEQYF,TGTGCCAGCAGTTTATCTAGCGGGATTGCTAAGAGGGGCGAGCAGTACTTC
TRBJ1-1,TRBV10-3,-,TRBD1,CAIESRDRGEAFF,TGTGCCATCGAGTCCCGGGACAGGGGTGAGGCTTTCTTT
TRBJ1-2,TRBV30,once,-,CAWSDSSYGYTF,TGTGCCTGGAGTGACAGTTCCTATGGCTACACCTTC
TRBJ2-1,TRBV7-2,-,TRBD2,CASSRTSGSNEQFF,TGTGCCAGCAGCCGGACTAGCGGGAGTAACGAGCAGTTCTTC